A single sample is the source of the 32 T cell receptor beta chains below, sequenced in a study of shared clonotypes between healthy human individuals. TCRdb's copy holds only in-frame clones and misses some; the assay was immunoSEQ multiplex PCR. This sample yields hundreds of thousands of clones, of which about 79% are seen a single time; around 13% belongs to the top ten. Sequencing used PBMCs. The origin of the receptors is a woman aged 40 to 50 in good health. Some clones in this sample may be carry-over from other donors' samples.

This clone was observed at least ten times. The chain is built from TRBV28 and TRBJ2-7; tentative D call: TRBD2 (6 bases). Germline V lookup: CDR1 MDHEN, CDR2 SYDVKM. This CDR3 contains 16 residues. Trimming left V 7 bases short and J 3 bases short, with 22 bases between. This chain's CDR3 is CASTTTRLARNYEQYF. Written as DNA, the CDR3 is TGTGCCAGCACCACTACCAGGCTAGCGAGGAACTACGAGCAGTACTTC. The complete variable domain, with remaining parts taken from reference TRBV28 and TRBJ2-7, reads DVKVTQSSRYLVKRTGEKVFLECVQDMDHENMFWYRQDPGLGLRLIYFSYDVKMKEKGDIPEGYSVSREKKERFSLILESASTNQTSMYLCASTTTRLARNYEQYFGPGTRLTVT.

The V gene is TRBV14, the J gene TRBJ2-2, with 7 bases fitting TRBD1. In germline, CDR1 is SGHDN, CDR2 FVKESK. J lost 4 bases, V lost 4 bases, and 6 bases had no gene match. The CDR3 totals 15 residues. The CDR3 sequence is CASSRDRASTGELFF. As DNA, the CDR3 is TGTGCCAGCAGCCGAGACAGGGCGAGCACCGGGGAGCTGTTTTTT.

The chain is built from TRBV5-6 and TRBJ2-1; D perhaps matches TRBD2 (6 bases). V lost 4 bases to trimming and J lost 15 bases, with 20 bases between them. This CDR3 is 13 amino acids long. Germline V gives CDR1 SGHDT, CDR2 YYEEEE. CDR3 DNA: TGTGCCAGCAGCGCTCGTAGCGGAGCCCGAACGTTCTTC. Encoded protein: CASSARSGARTFF.

As to this clone: This sample includes further DNA sequences coding for the same CDR3. The V call is TRBV7-2, the J call TRBJ2-1, with a weak D call TRBD2 (5 bases). Trimming took off 1 base at V and 0 bases at J, with 7 bases between the two ends. CDR1 SGHTA and CDR2 FQGNSA come from the germline V gene. The CDR3 is made up of 15 amino acids. The CDR3 is CASSLGGFSYNEQFF. In DNA, the CDR3 is TGTGCCAGCAGCTTAGGCGGGTTCTCCTACAATGAGCAGTTCTTC.

V gene TRBV27 combines with J gene TRBJ2-3; the D gene could be TRBD1 or TRBD2 (5 bases each). V lost 6 bases and J lost 3, with 22 bases in between. This CDR3 has 17 residues. The V gene's germline CDR1 is MNHEY and CDR2 SMNVEV (reference sequence). CDR3 DNA: TGTGCCAGCAGCCGAGCCTTAGCGAGGGACGTGACAGATACGCAGTATTTT. Amino acids: CASSRALARDVTDTQYF.

V and J are TRBV13 and TRBJ2-2, with 7 bases that match TRBD1. V lost 2 bases, J lost 4 bases, and 7 bases stayed unmatched. Germline V CDR1 and CDR2: PRHDT, FYEKMQ (reference sequence). The CDR3 is made up of 16 amino acids. The CDR3 nucleotides read TGTGCCAGCAGCTTACCTGATGGGACAGTCACCGGGGAGCTGTTTTTT. Translated: CASSLPDGTVTGELFF.

The V gene is TRBV9, the J gene TRBJ1-1; possibly TRBD1 for D (6 bases). Trimming cost V 3 bases and J 8 bases, with 8 bases left between them. Germline CDR1 reads SGDLS; CDR2 reads YYNGEE. This CDR3 spans 11 amino acids. CDR3 in amino acids: CASSAGQEAFF. CDR3 bases: TGTGCCAGCAGCGCGGGACAAGAAGCTTTCTTT.

The chain is built from TRBV5-1 and TRBJ2-1; D ambiguous. Germline lookup yields CDR1 SGHRS and CDR2 YFSETQ. Deletions cut 0 bases from V and 9 bases from J, with 19 bases between. CDR3 size: 16 residues. CDR3 sequence (DNA): TGCGCCAGCAGCTTGGGCCCTCCCGCCGGATTGGGTGAGCAGTTCTTC. Translating it yields CASSLGPPAGLGEQFF. Filled out from reference TRBV5-1 and TRBJ2-1, the complete variable domain reads KAGVTQTPRYLIKTRGQQVTLSCSPISGHRSVSWYQQTPGQGLQFLFEYFSETQRNKGNFPGRFSGRQFSNSRSEMNVSTLELGDSALYLCASSLGPPAGLGEQFFGPGTRLTVL.

About this clone itself: The same CDR3 can be traced to other DNA sequences in this sample. V gene TRBV6-5 combines with J gene TRBJ1-1; D is undetermined. The CDR3 contains 13 residues. Trimming left V 6 bases short and J 0 bases short, with 8 bases between. Per the germline V gene, CDR1 is MNHEY and CDR2 is SVGAGI. CDR3 loop: CASRRTVNTEAFF. CDR3 DNA sequence: TGTGCCAGCAGGAGGACCGTGAACACTGAAGCTTTCTTT.

V is TRBV15 and J is TRBJ2-7; D is unclear. Trimming removed 3 bases at V and 5 bases at J, with 11 bases between. The CDR3 runs to 13 residues. Germline V gene data show CDR1 as LNHNV and CDR2 as YYDKDF (reference sequence). The CDR3 nucleotides are TGTGCCACCAGCAGTTTTGGGGTGAACGAGCAGTACTTC. Its translation: CATSSFGVNEQYF.

J is TRBJ2-5 and V is TRBV11-2, with D perhaps TRBD2 (5 bases). This CDR3 is built from 14 residues. Trimming removed 4 bases from V and 7 bases from J, with 16 bases in between. Germline V gene data show CDR1 as SGHAT and CDR2 as FQNNGV. CDR3 region: CASSSDWLVGTQYF. In DNA, the CDR3 is TGTGCCAGCAGCTCGGACTGGTTAGTGGGGACCCAGTACTTC.

V usage is TRBV10-3 and J usage is TRBJ2-7; either TRBD1 or TRBD2 may supply D (5 bases each). The CDR3 extends over 14 amino acids. Germline CDR1 reads ENHRY; CDR2 reads SYGVKD. V lost 2 bases and J 0 bases, leaving 8 bases between the germline ends. CDR3 protein: CAISEGGSSYEQYF. The CDR3 region has the DNA TGTGCCATCAGTGAGGGGGGATCCTCCTACGAGCAGTACTTC.

The rearrangement links TRBV7-9 to TRBJ2-3; D may be TRBD1 or TRBD2 (5 bases each). Deletions cut 3 bases from V and 2 bases from J, with 12 bases between. The CDR3 runs 15 residues. CDR1 and CDR2 from the germline V gene are SEHNR and FQNEAQ (reference sequence). In DNA form, the CDR3 reads TGTGCCAGCAGCTTGGGGACGGGATACACAGATACGCAGTATTTT. It encodes CASSLGTGYTDTQYF.

The CDR3 region has the DNA TGTGCCAGCAGGATGACAGGGAGGACTGAAAAACTGTTTTTT. Its translation: CASRMTGRTEKLFF. This chain joins TRBV28 and TRBJ1-4, with 7 bases identical to TRBD1. V was clipped by 6 bases and J by 7 bases; unmatched bases: 8. Germline CDR1 MDHEN, CDR2 SYDVKM. The CDR3 spans 14 residues. Supplemented by reference TRBV28 and TRBJ1-4, the full variable domain reads DVKVTQSSRYLVKRTGEKVFLECVQDMDHENMFWYRQDPGLGLRLIYFSYDVKMKEKGDIPEGYSVSREKKERFSLILESASTNQTSMYLCASRMTGRTEKLFFGSGTQLSVL.

Of note for this clone: Since a much larger clone is just one base distant, this may be a read error. This chain uses TRBV28 with TRBJ2-7, with TRBD2 matching 8 bases. Germline V CDR1 and CDR2: MDHEN, SYDVKM. The CDR3 runs 14 residues. The CDR3 DNA sequence: TGTGCCAGCAGTTTCCTCCTAGCGGGCTACGAGCATTACTTC. It yields the protein CASSFLLAGYEHYF.

The chain carries TRBV5-5 and TRBJ2-2; TRBD1 might be the D (6 bases). The V and J ends lost 3 bases and 6 bases respectively, with 15 bases between them. The germline V gene has CDR1 SGHKS and CDR2 YYEKEE (reference sequence). There are 15 residues in the CDR3. The DNA for the CDR3 is TGTGCCAGCAGCTCATCAGGGGCTATTGCCGGGGAGCTGTTTTTT. Its protein is CASSSSGAIAGELFF.

Only one count was recorded for this clone. The chain links TRBV5-1 to TRBJ2-5; D gene unclear. Per germline, CDR1 SGHRS and CDR2 YFSETQ. The CDR3 length is 11 residues. Trimming pared 5 bases from V and 2 bases from J, leaving 4 bases between. As DNA, the CDR3 is TGCGCCAGCAGGATTCAAGAGACCCAGTACTTC. Encoded protein: CASRIQETQYF.

Only a few counts were recorded for this clone. The DNA for the CDR3 is TGTGCCACCAGCAGGACTGCTAGCGGGAGTTACGAGCAGTACTTC. Its protein is CATSRTASGSYEQYF. V and J are TRBV15 and TRBJ2-7; 10 bases fit TRBD2. The V segment lost 3 bases and the J segment 4 bases; nucleotides outside the gene matches: 6. The CDR3 extends over 15 amino acids. Germline CDR1 LNHNV, CDR2 YYDKDF (reference sequence).

This rearrangement joins TRBV10-2 to TRBJ1-4; D perhaps matches TRBD1 (6 bases). CDR3 length equals 14 residues. Germline CDR1 and CDR2: WSHSY and SAAADI. V dropped 7 bases and J dropped 8 bases, with 17 bases sitting between them. CDR3: CASTQDSLNEKLFF. CDR3 bases: TGCGCCAGCACCCAGGACAGCCTGAACGAAAAACTGTTTTTT.

V usage is TRBV9 and J usage is TRBJ2-3; D is undetermined. Trimming took off 0 bases at V and 1 base at J, with 6 bases between the two ends. The V gene's germline CDR1 is SGDLS and CDR2 YYNGEE. The length of the CDR3 is 14 residues. CDR3 bases: TGTGCCAGCAGCGTAGATTTGCGCACAGATACGCAGTATTTT. It encodes CASSVDLRTDTQYF.

This clone has more than one count but fewer than ten. The V gene is TRBV2, the J gene TRBJ2-7; D may be TRBD1 or TRBD2 (6 bases each). Deletions cut 2 bases from V and 0 bases from J, with 11 bases between. CDR1 and CDR2 (germline): SNHLY, FYNNEI. The CDR3 extends over 15 amino acids. The DNA of the CDR3 is TGTGCCAGCAGTGAATTAAGGGGGGCCTCCTACGAGCAGTACTTC. This sequence encodes CASSELRGASYEQYF.

This chain uses TRBV6-6 with TRBJ2-7; 8 bases align to TRBD2. Trimming took 5 bases from V and 4 from J; bases not matched to a gene: 7. CDR1 and CDR2 from the germline V gene are MNHNY and SVGAGI (reference sequence). The CDR3 totals 14 residues. CDR3 bases: TGTGCCAGCAGTCCTCCGGGACTAGGGTACGAGCAGTACTTC. It specifies CASSPPGLGYEQYF.

The rearrangement links TRBV2 to TRBJ2-7; D is possibly TRBD1 (6 bases). Germline lookup yields CDR1 SNHLY and CDR2 FYNNEI. V was pared by 2 bases and J by 3 bases, with 11 bases between. The length of the CDR3 is 14 residues. As DNA, the CDR3 is TGTGCCAGCAGTGAACAGGGGTTTAACTACGAGCAGTACTTC. Protein: CASSEQGFNYEQYF.

This chain links TRBV7-9 with TRBJ2-3; D might be TRBD1 (6 bases). This CDR3 spans 14 amino acids. The V end lost 5 bases, the J end lost 0 bases, and 9 bases lay between the germline ends. Germline CDR1 and CDR2: SEHNR and FQNEAQ (reference sequence). The CDR3 DNA is TGTGCCAGCAGCAGACAGGAAAGCACAGATACGCAGTATTTT. Its protein product is CASSRQESTDTQYF.

The CDR3 DNA reads as TGTGCCAGCAGTAACCGGGACAGGGGAGTGAACACTGAAGCTTTCTTT. This sequence encodes CASSNRDRGVNTEAFF. The J gene is TRBJ1-1, the V gene TRBV2, with TRBD1 matching 10 bases. Germline-derived CDR1 and CDR2 are SNHLY and FYNNEI. J was trimmed by 0 bases and V by 5 bases; bases with no gene match: 6. The CDR3 consists of 16 residues. The full variable domain, its missing parts supplied by reference TRBV2 and TRBJ1-1, is EPEVTQTPSHQVTQMGQEVILRCVPISNHLYFYWYRQILGQKVEFLVSFYNNEISEKSEIFDDQFSVERPDGSNFTLKIRSTKLEDSAMYFCASSNRDRGVNTEAFFGQGTRLTVV.

This clone was observed once. V usage is TRBV5-6 and J usage is TRBJ2-1; D unresolved. This CDR3 has 12 amino acids. CDR1 is SGHDT, CDR2 YYEEEE, per germline. V lost 1 base, J lost 10 bases, and 9 bases lay in between. CDR3 residues: CASSLIAGEQFF. The CDR3 coding sequence is TGTGCCAGCAGCTTGATAGCAGGCGAGCAGTTCTTC.

The gene calls are TRBV19 and TRBJ2-7; perhaps D is TRBD1 or TRBD2 (5 bases each). The V end was cut by 5 bases, the J end by 7 bases, with 18 bases between. CDR3 size: 14 residues. CDR1 and CDR2 (germline): LNHDA, SQIVND (reference sequence). CDR3 protein: CASSVSGTPIEQYF. CDR3 sequence (DNA): TGTGCCAGTAGTGTTTCGGGGACCCCTATAGAGCAGTACTTC.

This chain joins TRBV21-1 and TRBJ1-3. TRBV21-1 is flagged as a pseudogene. The CDR3 extends over 15 amino acids. The CDR3 is CASSPMVYSGNTIYF. DNA for the CDR3: TGTGCCAGCAGCCCGATGGTTTACTCTGGAAACACCATATATTTT.

This clone was picked up many times. V and J are TRBV6-5 and TRBJ2-7, with a tentative D call TRBD2 (6 bases). Deletions cut 6 bases from V and 1 base from J, with 13 bases between. From germline, CDR1 is MNHEY and CDR2 SVGAGI. The CDR3 is made up of 14 amino acids. CDR3 nucleotides: TGTGCCAGCAGGGTAGCGGAGCTATCCTACGAGCAGTACTTC. This encodes CASRVAELSYEQYF.

The chain joins TRBV5-5 to TRBJ1-1, with 10 bases lining up with TRBD1. This CDR3 contains 16 residues. J was trimmed by 2 bases and V by 4 bases; bases with no gene match: 8. The germline gives CDR1 SGHKS, CDR2 YYEKEE (reference sequence). CDR3 DNA: TGTGCCAGCAGCCCTGGGACAGGGGACGTAAACACTGAAGCTTTCTTT. Translation: CASSPGTGDVNTEAFF. Combining the CDR3 with reference TRBV5-5 and TRBJ1-1 gives the whole variable domain DAGVTQSPTHLIKTRGQQVTLRCSPISGHKSVSWYQQVLGQGPQFIFQYYEKEERGRGNFPDRFSARQFPNYSSELNVNALLLGDSALYLCASSPGTGDVNTEAFFGQGTRLTVV.

The genes are TRBV10-1 and TRBJ2-6; no firm D call. Trimming shortened V by 0 bases and J by 1 base, and 10 bases separated the two germline ends. Per the germline V gene, CDR1 is WNHNN and CDR2 is SYGVQD (reference sequence). This CDR3 region has 17 residues. CDR3 protein: CASSESYSPSGANVLTF. The CDR3, as DNA: TGCGCCAGCAGTGAGTCTTACAGCCCATCTGGGGCCAACGTCCTGACTTTC.

This chain links TRBV5-4 with TRBJ2-7; D is undetermined. V lost 4 bases to trimming and J lost 3 bases, with 17 bases between them. Germline-derived CDR1 and CDR2 are SGHNT and YYREEE (reference sequence). The CDR3 sequence is 15 residues long. In nucleotides, the CDR3 is TGTGCCAGCAGCGAAACTTCCCGATCGGACTACGAGCAGTACTTC. Protein product: CASSETSRSDYEQYF.